The source of this T cell receptor (beta chain) is a study of cytomegalovirus exposure and HLA in healthy donors. Notes on the study in general: Earlier analysis looked at TCR beta V segments, and most were productive about 90% or about 30% of the time. The classifier was said to identify cytomegalovirus status with high specificity and sensitivity.

PCR involved 60 Vbeta and 13 Jbeta primers. Libraries were prepared by immunoSEQ multiplex PCR; TCRdb keeps only in-frame clonotypes and omits some of them. Among 97,000 or so clones listed, over 60% were seen once. The CDR3 loop spans 15 amino acids. Trimming took off 0 bases at V and 2 bases at J, with 7 bases between the two ends. Germline V gives CDR1 MNHNS, CDR2 SASEGT. This clone was recorded once. Its specificity is not known. The TCR sequence derives from a male donor in good health and CMV-seropositive. The genes are TRBV6-1 and TRBJ2-2, with D possibly TRBD2 on 5 matching bases. What was sequenced was PBMCs. The CDR3 nucleotides are TGTGCCAGCAGTGAAGCCCGGGGTAACACCGGGGAGCTGTTTTTT. This encodes CASSEARGNTGELFF.